A selection of T cell receptor beta chains follows, all from one sample in a study of blood T cell repertoires in COVID-19. Produced via immunoSEQ multiplex PCR; TCRdb's table is partial and in-frame only. The table has approximately 210,000 clones, roughly four fifths seen once. The specimen sequenced was PBMCs or T cells enriched from blood (not recorded which). Receptors were obtained from a middle-aged man who had recovered from COVID-19. Each CDR3 is given with its conserved first and last residue. The D gene is left open where the match is weak. Part of the rows lack a size; the others show once, few, many or a class for expanded clones.

abundance	v_gene	d_gene	j_gene	CDR3aa	CDR3nt
once	TRBV14	-	TRBJ2-2	CASSRLRNTGELFF	TGTGCCAGCAGCCGCCTTAGAAACACCGGGGAGCTGTTTTTT
-	TRBV10-3	-	TRBJ2-1	CAISKQSGNPAGEQFF	TGTGCCATCTCTAAACAAAGCGGAAATCCCGCAGGTGAGCAGTTCTTC
-	TRBV4-3	-	TRBJ2-1	CASSPRTDRNSYNEQFF	TGCGCCAGCAGCCCTAGAACAGACAGAAACTCCTACAATGAGCAGTTCTTC
-	TRBV7-3	TRBD1	TRBJ1-6	CASSLGQSASPLHF	TGTGCCAGCAGCCTGGGACAGTCAGCTTCACCCCTCCACTTT
-	TRBV2	TRBD1	TRBJ1-5	CASSEVTGGRQPQHF	TGTGCCAGCAGTGAAGTTACAGGGGGCCGTCAGCCCCAGCATTTT
once	TRBV28	-	TRBJ2-3	CASSFGDTQYF	TGTGCCAGCAGTTTCGGTGATACGCAGTATTTT
-	TRBV2	-	TRBJ1-2	CASSEVREMGYTF	TGTGCCAGCAGTGAAGTTAGGGAGATGGGCTACACCTTC
-	TRBV6-5	TRBD1	TRBJ2-7	CASSSSGQGAHEQYF	TGTGCCAGCAGTTCCTCGGGACAGGGGGCTCACGAGCAGTACTTC
-	TRBV24-1	TRBD2	TRBJ2-5	CATSDNSGGSETQYF	TGTGCCACCAGTGATAATAGCGGGGGCTCGGAGACCCAGTACTTC
once	TRBV5-1	-	TRBJ1-1	CASSLLGGPMNTEAFF	TGCGCCAGCAGCTTGCTCGGGGGTCCCATGAACACTGAAGCTTTCTTT
-	TRBV6-5	TRBD1	TRBJ1-2	CASSFYGQGAYGYTF	TGTGCCAGCAGTTTCTATGGACAGGGGGCATACGGCTACACCTTC
once	TRBV28	-	TRBJ2-3	CASSLGGGLGTTDTQYF	TGTGCCAGCAGTTTAGGGGGCGGGCTAGGTACCACAGATACGCAGTATTTT
-	TRBV27	-	TRBJ1-1	CASSSIGNTEAFF	TGTGCCAGCAGTTCCATCGGGAACACTGAAGCTTTCTTT
once	TRBV27	-	TRBJ2-1	CASRDTNNEQFF	TGTGCCAGCAGGGACACAAACAATGAGCAGTTCTTC
-	TRBV28	TRBD1	TRBJ1-2	CASSLVRGQFYGYTF	TGTGCCAGCAGTTTGGTCAGGGGGCAGTTCTATGGCTACACCTTC
-	TRBV30	TRBD1	TRBJ1-1	CALGAGQGRWFGFF	TGTGCCCTAGGGGCGGGACAGGGAAGGTGGTTTGGTTTCTTT
-	TRBV6-5	-	TRBJ1-6	CASSYRGVTGPLHF	TGTGCCAGCAGTTACCGGGGGGTGACAGGACCCCTCCACTTT
-	TRBV7-2	TRBD1	TRBJ2-7	CASSFFLTGTYEQYF	TGTGCCAGCAGCTTTTTCTTGACAGGGACCTACGAGCAGTACTTC
once	TRBV9	TRBD2	TRBJ2-1	CASSVAGGPDEQFF	TGTGCCAGCAGCGTAGCGGGAGGGCCAGATGAGCAGTTCTTC
-	TRBV7-2	-	TRBJ2-3	CASSRPNTDTQYF	TGTGCCAGCAGTCGTCCTAACACAGATACGCAGTATTTT
-	TRBV6-2/TRBV6-3	-	TRBJ1-2	CASSSTGWASDGYTF	TGTGCCAGCAGTTCCACAGGTTGGGCTTCGGATGGCTACACCTTC
-	TRBV7-3	-	TRBJ1-5	CASSPGSNQPQHF	TGTGCCAGCAGCCCAGGGAGCAATCAGCCCCAGCATTTT
-	TRBV27	-	TRBJ2-7	CASSYQQGFYEQYF	TGTGCCAGCAGCTATCAGCAGGGTTTCTACGAGCAGTACTTC
few	TRBV18	TRBD1	TRBJ2-7	CASSPPGTGGSEQYF	TGTGCCAGCTCACCACCCGGAACAGGGGGGAGCGAGCAGTACTTC
few	TRBV7-8	-	TRBJ1-1	CASSFSRGANTEAFF	TGTGCCAGCAGCTTCTCGCGGGGGGCAAACACTGAAGCTTTCTTT
-	TRBV24-1	TRBD1	TRBJ1-5	CATSVGTGGNQPQHF	TGTGCCACCAGTGTGGGGACAGGGGGCAATCAGCCCCAGCATTTT
-	TRBV29-1	-	TRBJ2-5	CSVLQNIQETQYF	TGCAGCGTTCTACAGAATATACAAGAGACCCAGTACTTC
-	TRBV30	TRBD1	TRBJ1-6	CAWRGAGGELNSPLHF	TGTGCCTGGAGGGGCGCAGGGGGCGAGTTGAATTCACCCCTCCACTTT
-	TRBV2	-	TRBJ1-5	CASRGRGPNQPQHF	TGTGCCAGCAGGGGCAGGGGTCCCAATCAGCCCCAGCATTTT
-	TRBV12-5	TRBD2	TRBJ2-5	CASGSLAGGQETQYF	TGTGCTAGTGGTTCACTAGCGGGAGGGCAAGAGACCCAGTACTTC
once	TRBV9	-	TRBJ1-1	CASSADGRTRNTEAFF	TGTGCCAGCAGCGCGGACGGGAGGACAAGGAACACTGAAGCTTTCTTT
-	TRBV7-8	-	TRBJ1-1	CASSLGGSGAAEAFF	TGTGCCAGCAGCTTAGGTGGCTCAGGGGCCGCTGAAGCTTTCTTT
-	TRBV18	-	TRBJ2-7	CASSPSGSFNEQYF	TGTGCCAGCTCACCAAGTGGGAGCTTCAACGAGCAGTACTTC
-	TRBV18	TRBD1	TRBJ1-6	CASSRGTGGASDSPLHF	TGTGCCAGCTCACGCGGGACAGGGGGCGCGTCGGATTCACCCCTCCACTTT